The 31 T cell receptor beta chains listed next were all sequenced from one sample in a study of T cells in Graves' hyperthyroidism and ophthalmopathy. Amplification of TCR beta CDR3 regions was performed using RNA transcripts as template. The HTBI primer set served for first-round RT-PCR of the TCR CDR3. TCRdb re-analysed the multiplex PCR reads in MiXCR, keeping a single row per CDR3 protein. Of about 350,000 distinct CDR3 sequences listed, more than 11% are singletons. The sample consisted of blood. These receptors were obtained from a woman aged 25 to 39 with Graves' hyperthyroidism.

This clonotype was detected ten times or more. This chain joins TRBV28 and TRBJ1-1, with D unresolved. The CDR3 is made up of 12 amino acids. V shed 8 bases and J shed 4 bases, with 11 bases lying between them. Looked up from germline, CDR1 is MDHEN and CDR2 is SYDVKM. CDR3 protein: CASVAGITEAFF. The CDR3 nucleotides are TGTGCCAGCGTAGCGGGGATCACTGAAGCTTTCTTT.

In its sample, this clonotype was seen a few times. The rearrangement joins TRBV2 to TRBJ1-3, with D tentatively TRBD1 (5 bases). Per the germline V gene, CDR1 is SNHLY and CDR2 is FYNNEI. Trimming took off 8 bases at V and 3 bases at J, with 14 bases between the two ends. The CDR3 sequence is 14 residues long. CDR3: CASLSGTFGNTIYF. CDR3 sequence (DNA): TGTGCCAGCCTTTCGGGGACGTTTGGAAACACCATATATTTT.

The chain joins TRBV7-9 to TRBJ1-4; D remains unclear. The CDR3 sequence is 16 residues long. V shed 2 bases and J shed 7 bases, with 17 bases lying between them. The V gene's germline CDR1 is SEHNR and CDR2 FQNEAQ (reference sequence). The CDR3 sequence is CASSLSPPCSSEKLFF. DNA for the CDR3: TGTGCCAGCAGCTTATCACCCCCATGCTCTAGTGAAAAACTGTTTTTT.

V is TRBV4-1 and J is TRBJ2-7; 9 bases align to TRBD1. The CDR3 runs to 14 residues. V lost 1 base, J lost 5 bases, and 3 bases stayed unmatched. Germline CDR1 and CDR2: MGHRA and YSYEKL. The CDR3 bases are TGCGCCAGCAGCCAAGGGACAGGGGCCAACGAGCAGTACTTC. It is translated as CASSQGTGANEQYF.

This clonotype has a count of ten or more. This chain uses TRBV12-3 or TRBV12-4 with TRBJ1-4; TRBD1 might be the D (5 bases). The CDR3 covers 16 residues. Trimming took off 9 bases at V and 1 base at J, with 18 bases between the two ends. Here the CDR3 reads CARQRTQTLTNEKLFF. The CDR3 DNA follows: TGTGCCAGGCAACGGACACAAACACTAACTAATGAAAAACTGTTTTTT.

The chain uses TRBV6-2 or TRBV6-3 and TRBJ1-2, with unresolved D. Germline CDR1 reads MNHEY; CDR2 reads SVGEGT. Deletions cut 0 bases from V and 5 bases from J, with 16 bases between. The length of the CDR3 is 16 residues. The DNA for the CDR3 is TGTGCCAGCAGTTACTCGAAACCTCTGGGAAGGTATGGCTACACCTTC. This codes for CASSYSKPLGRYGYTF.

The chain uses TRBV7-9 and TRBJ2-6, with a tentative D call TRBD2 (5 bases). V gave up 4 bases and J gave up 1 base, with 8 bases separating them. The CDR3 extends over 15 amino acids. Germline V gene lookup returns CDR1 SEHNR and CDR2 FQNEAQ (reference sequence). DNA of the CDR3: TGTGCCAGCAGCTCCGAGGGTTCTGGGGCCAACGTCCTGACTTTC. Amino acids: CASSSEGSGANVLTF.

The table lists this clonotype with many counts. The chain uses TRBV28 and TRBJ1-6, with D perhaps TRBD1 (6 bases). Trimming removed 6 bases at V and 10 bases at J, with 19 bases between. CDR3 size: 15 residues. Germline V gene lookup returns CDR1 MDHEN and CDR2 SYDVKM. DNA for the CDR3: TGTGCCAGCAGATTGACAGGACAGACCCAATCACCCCTCCACTTT. Translating gives CASRLTGQTQSPLHF.

This clonotype was seen repeatedly, ten times or more. This chain links TRBV14 with TRBJ1-6, with 7 bases matching TRBD1. The CDR3 is 16 amino acids. Germline assignment: CDR1 SGHDN and CDR2 FVKESK. The V gene end was trimmed by 0 bases and the J gene end by 5 bases; junction bases not matched to a gene: 4. CDR3: CASSQDRGTDNSPLHF. The DNA of the CDR3 is TGTGCCAGCAGCCAAGATCGCGGGACAGATAATTCACCCCTCCACTTT.

This clonotype was detected ten times or more. The rearrangement uses TRBV3-1 and TRBJ2-1; 9 bases are a match to TRBD2. Germline V gene data show CDR1 as LGHDT and CDR2 as YNNKEL (reference sequence). The CDR3 loop spans 12 amino acids. Trimming removed 5 bases from V and 14 bases from J; junction bases left unmatched: 7. In DNA form, the CDR3 reads TGTGCCAGCAGCTCTAGCGGGATCGGTAAGTTCTTC. Protein product: CASSSSGIGKFF.

This clonotype was detected only a few times. V usage is TRBV7-3 and J usage is TRBJ2-7, with D tentatively TRBD1 or TRBD2 (6 bases each). Germline V CDR1 and CDR2: SGHTA, FQGTGA. The CDR3 is 15 residues long. Trimming took off 4 bases at V and 5 bases at J, with 18 bases between the two ends. CDR3 amino acids: CASSSGGGRQDEQYF. The CDR3 nucleotides are TGTGCCAGCAGCTCAGGAGGAGGGCGACAGGACGAGCAGTACTTC.

As concerns this clonotype: A much bigger clone sits one base away, suggesting this may be a read error. The chain links TRBV28 to TRBJ2-7, with TRBD1 identical over 8 bases. Trimming took 5 bases from V and 4 from J; bases not matched to a gene: 10. There are 15 residues in the CDR3. The germline V gene encodes CDR1 MDHEN and CDR2 SYDVKM. Here the CDR3 DNA reads TGTGCCAGCAGTCTATCGGGACAGGAAGGATACGAGCAGTACTTC. Encoded protein: CASSLSGQEGYEQYF.

Remarks on this clonotype: A clone one base away is much larger, so this may be a read error. The V call is TRBV28, the J call TRBJ1-2; 7 nucleotides line up with TRBD1. Trimming at V came to 5 bases and at J to 6 bases, leaving 9 bases not matched to a gene. The CDR3 consists of 14 residues. Germline CDR1 is MDHEN and CDR2 is SYDVKM. The CDR3 sequence is CASSGNRDSHGYTF. The CDR3 bases are TGTGCCAGCAGTGGAAACCGGGACAGCCATGGCTACACCTTC.

Ten or more counts support this clonotype. V and J are TRBV28 and TRBJ1-6; 7 nucleotides line up with TRBD1. This CDR3 contains 16 residues. V lost 6 bases and J lost 3; bases outside the gene matches: 8. Germline-derived CDR1 and CDR2 are MDHEN and SYDVKM. The CDR3 sequence: CASRGQRIIYNSPLHF. The CDR3 DNA reads TGTGCCAGCAGGGGACAGAGGATTATCTATAATTCACCCCTCCACTTT.

This clonotype was recorded many times. V gene TRBV7-2 combines with J gene TRBJ1-6; tentative D call: TRBD1 (6 bases). Germline CDR1 and CDR2: SGHTA and FQGNSA. V was clipped by 1 base and J by 5 bases, with 9 bases between them. The CDR3 loop spans 15 amino acids. The CDR3 nucleotides are TGTGCCAGCAGCTTAGTCCCAGGGGATAATTCACCCCTCCACTTT. As protein: CASSLVPGDNSPLHF.

This clonotype occurred many times. The chain joins TRBV20-1 to TRBJ2-7, with 10 bases lining up with TRBD2. After removal of 6 bases from V and 0 bases from J, the junction contained 14 bases not matched to a gene. Germline V gene sequence: CDR1 DFQATT, CDR2 SNEGSKA (reference sequence). This CDR3 comprises 17 residues. CDR3 amino acids: CSARPRQTSGLSYEQYF. In DNA form, the CDR3 reads TGCAGTGCCCGACCGCGACAGACTAGCGGGCTCTCCTACGAGCAGTACTTC.

This clonotype was seen repeatedly, ten times or more. The rearrangement joins TRBV11-2 to TRBJ2-2; D remains unclear. This CDR3 region has 12 residues. The V end was cut by 5 bases, the J end by 9 bases, with 10 bases between. Germline V gene sequence: CDR1 SGHAT, CDR2 FQNNGV. Here the CDR3 DNA reads TGTGCCAGCAGCCTCGATCCACGGGAGCTGTTTTTT. As protein: CASSLDPRELFF.

The J gene is TRBJ2-3, the V gene TRBV15; no definite D call. The CDR3 has 16 residues. The germline CDR1 and CDR2 sequences are LNHNV and YYDKDF (reference sequence). V was trimmed by 5 bases and J by 0 bases, leaving 15 bases between them. This CDR3 reads CATSFRTGSSTDTQYF. In DNA, the CDR3 is TGTGCCACCAGCTTCCGGACGGGTTCTAGCACAGATACGCAGTATTTT.

This clonotype came up many times. This chain connects TRBV12-3 or TRBV12-4 to TRBJ2-1, with TRBD1 identical over 9 bases. This CDR3 has 16 residues. The junction had 12 bases not matched to a gene; V was cut back by 5 bases and J by 7 bases. This CDR3 reads CASSGDRVSGGNEQFF. The CDR3, as DNA: TGTGCCAGCAGTGGGGACAGGGTCTCTGGGGGGAATGAGCAGTTCTTC.

This clonotype was seen repeatedly, ten times or more. The chain has TRBV4-1 and TRBJ2-7; a possible D gene is TRBD2 (6 bases). CDR3 length: 16 amino acids. V was pared by 1 base and J by 6 bases, with 19 bases between. CDR1 and CDR2 (germline): MGHRA, YSYEKL. This chain's CDR3 is CASSQGTGGRRSEQYF. The CDR3 nucleotides read TGCGCCAGCAGCCAAGGGACCGGAGGGAGGAGGTCCGAGCAGTACTTC.

The chain carries TRBV28 and TRBJ2-4; tentative D call: TRBD1 (6 bases). V lost 6 bases and J 6 bases, leaving 15 bases between the germline ends. This CDR3 has 14 amino acids. Per germline, CDR1 MDHEN and CDR2 SYDVKM. In DNA, the CDR3 is TGTGCCAGCAGGGGGACATCGGTAGCAAACATTCAGTACTTC. It codes for CASRGTSVANIQYF. The whole variable domain, remainder taken from reference TRBV28 and TRBJ2-4, is DVKVTQSSRYLVKRTGEKVFLECVQDMDHENMFWYRQDPGLGLRLIYFSYDVKMKEKGDIPEGYSVSREKKERFSLILESASTNQTSMYLCASRGTSVANIQYFGAGTRLSVL.

The chain uses TRBV10-1 and TRBJ2-7, with 7 positions matching TRBD2. Germline V gives CDR1 WNHNN, CDR2 SYGVQD (reference sequence). The V segment lost 9 bases and the J segment 3 bases; nucleotides outside the gene matches: 5. The CDR3 sequence is 12 residues long. The CDR3, as DNA: TGCGCCAGAGGAGAGCGGGACTACGAGCAGTACTTC. The encoded protein is CARGERDYEQYF.

This clonotype was counted at least ten times. The gene calls are TRBV28 and TRBJ2-7; weak D call: TRBD1 (5 bases). V was shortened by 2 bases and J by 6 bases, with 8 bases between the two germline ends. The CDR3 runs to 12 residues. CDR1 MDHEN and CDR2 SYDVKM come from the germline V gene. CDR3 bases: TGTGCCAGCAGTTTAAGGGGCTTCGAGCAGTACTTC. This codes for CASSLRGFEQYF. Together with reference TRBV28 and TRBJ2-7, the CDR3 gives the full variable domain: DVKVTQSSRYLVKRTGEKVFLECVQDMDHENMFWYRQDPGLGLRLIYFSYDVKMKEKGDIPEGYSVSREKKERFSLILESASTNQTSMYLCASSLRGFEQYFGPGTRLTVT.

This clonotype was observed at least ten times. J is TRBJ2-1 and V is TRBV2; TRBD1 might be the D (6 bases). The CDR3 is 13 amino acids. Germline CDR1 and CDR2: SNHLY and FYNNEI. Trimming shortened V by 11 bases and J by 2 bases, and 13 bases separated the two germline ends. CDR3 nucleotides: TGTGCCGGTCGACAGGAGGCCTACAATGAGCAGTTCTTC. It is translated as CAGRQEAYNEQFF.

This clonotype has a handful of counts. The rearrangement uses TRBV11-3 and TRBJ2-7; D gene unclear. Germline V gene lookup returns CDR1 SGHNT and CDR2 YENEEA. There are 13 residues in the CDR3. The V and J ends lost 3 bases and 3 bases respectively, with 9 bases between them. The CDR3 sequence is CASSFGKSYEQYF. The CDR3 coding sequence is TGTGCCAGCAGCTTTGGAAAAAGCTACGAGCAGTACTTC.

This clonotype was counted many times. The CDR3 loop is CASSGGTYGYTF. The CDR3 DNA reads as TGTGCCAGTAGTGGAGGGACCTATGGCTACACCTTC. The rearrangement links TRBV19 to TRBJ1-2; tentative D call: TRBD1 (5 bases). The germline V gene has CDR1 LNHDA and CDR2 SQIVND (reference sequence). This CDR3 contains 12 residues. Between the trimmed V and J ends, which lost 5 bases and 4 bases, there was a span of 8 bases.

This clonotype was detected only a few times. The rearrangement joins TRBV29-1 to TRBJ2-7, with TRBD1 matching over 9 bases. Trimming at V came to 6 bases and at J to 4 bases, leaving 10 bases not matched to a gene. Germline assignment: CDR1 SQVTM and CDR2 ANQGSEA. The CDR3 length is 14 residues. Here the CDR3 DNA reads TGCAGCGTCGGCTCAGGGACAGGGCGGTACGAGCAGTACTTC. Protein product: CSVGSGTGRYEQYF.

This sequence joins TRBV5-1 and TRBJ1-3; no definite D call. The CDR3 covers 16 residues. Germline V gene sequence: CDR1 SGHRS, CDR2 YFSETQ. Trimming cost V 4 bases and J 0 bases, with 14 bases left between them. This chain's CDR3 is CASSTGFQNSGNTIYF. DNA for the CDR3: TGCGCCAGCAGCACCGGATTCCAGAACTCTGGAAACACCATATATTTT. Looking up the rest from reference TRBV5-1 and TRBJ1-3 gives the full variable domain: KAGVTQTPRYLIKTRGQQVTLSCSPISGHRSVSWYQQTPGQGLQFLFEYFSETQRNKGNFPGRFSGRQFSNSRSEMNVSTLELGDSALYLCASSTGFQNSGNTIYFGEGSWLTVV.

The V call is TRBV6-2 or TRBV6-3, the J call TRBJ1-2; 7 bases map to TRBD1. V shed 0 bases, J shed 0 bases, and the junction held 7 bases outside the gene matches. Germline V gene lookup returns CDR1 MNHEY and CDR2 SVGEGT. The CDR3 consists of 17 residues. In DNA form, the CDR3 reads TGTGCCAGCAGTTACTCGAGAGCCGGGACAGCTAACTATGGCTACACCTTC. Translation: CASSYSRAGTANYGYTF.

The rearrangement joins TRBV19 to TRBJ1-6, with a possible D match to TRBD1 (6 bases). V was pared by 7 bases and J by 7 bases, with 14 bases between. This CDR3 has 14 residues. Looked up from germline, CDR1 is LNHDA and CDR2 is SQIVND (reference sequence). Here the CDR3 reads CASKEGGSNSPLHF. CDR3 nucleotides: TGTGCCAGTAAAGAGGGGGGGTCGAATTCACCCCTCCACTTT. Drawing the rest from reference TRBV19 and TRBJ1-6, the complete variable domain is DGGITQSPKYLFRKEGQNVTLSCEQNLNHDAMYWYRQDPGQGLRLIYYSQIVNDFQKGDIAEGYSVSREKKESFPLTVTSAQKNPTAFYLCASKEGGSNSPLHFGNGTRLTVT.

This clonotype was observed at least ten times. The V and J genes are TRBV2 and TRBJ2-7; 14 bases agree with TRBD2. With V trimmed by 6 bases and J by 4 bases, 5 bases remained unmatched. The germline V gene has CDR1 SNHLY and CDR2 FYNNEI. The CDR3 has 15 amino acids. CDR3 DNA sequence: TGTGCCAGCAGAATCGGGACTAGCGGGAGTTACGAGCAGTACTTC. Protein sequence: CASRIGTSGSYEQYF.